This T cell receptor (beta chain) originates from a study of cytomegalovirus exposure and HLA in healthy donors. Germline values: CDR1 ENHRY, CDR2 SYGVKD. V lost 0 bases to trimming and J lost 4 bases, with 13 bases between them. This CDR3 has 16 residues. This clone was seen once. PCR used 60 Vbeta primers and 13 Jbeta primers. Some clones are missing from TCRdb's copy, which holds only in-frame ones; the method was immunoSEQ multiplex PCR. The data show about 140,000 clones, 76% seen once. The rearrangement joins TRBV10-3 to TRBJ1-3, with D perhaps TRBD1 (5 bases). The sequenced sample was PBMCs. The TCR comes from a male donor in good health and CMV-seronegative. This chain's CDR3 is CAISESAGYIGNTIYF. DNA of the CDR3: TGTGCCATCAGTGAGTCGGCAGGGTATATAGGAAACACCATATATTTT.